This note documents a single T cell receptor beta chain sequence. The target antigen is unknown. Data came from immunoSEQ multiplex PCR; TCRdb stores just in-frame clones and leaves some out. The top ten clones hold approximately 0.88% of a sample with around 300,000 clones, approximately 90% of them seen once. The data belong to a study of cytomegalovirus exposure and HLA in healthy donors. Whole-study context: The roughly 120 validation repertoires used the same platform as the approximately 620 first-cohort repertoires (as reported by a later analysis). Whole-study findings and limits: The CMV antigen specificity of a few CMV-associated chains was confirmed through in vitro analysis.

V was pared by 3 bases and J by 0 bases, with 9 bases between. The CDR3 consists of 15 residues. Per germline, CDR1 SNHLY and CDR2 FYNNEI. The specimen was PBMCs. The chain links TRBV2 to TRBJ1-3, with D perhaps matching TRBD1 (6 bases). This sequence originates from a woman between 18 and 29 years old in good health and CMV-seronegative. CDR3 protein: CASSETGFSGNTIYF. The CDR3 region has the DNA TGTGCCAGCAGTGAGACAGGCTTCTCTGGAAACACCATATATTTT. The variable domain in full, completed from reference TRBV2 and TRBJ1-3, reads EPEVTQTPSHQVTQMGQEVILRCVPISNHLYFYWYRQILGQKVEFLVSFYNNEISEKSEIFDDQFSVERPDGSNFTLKIRSTKLEDSAMYFCASSETGFSGNTIYFGEGSWLTVV.